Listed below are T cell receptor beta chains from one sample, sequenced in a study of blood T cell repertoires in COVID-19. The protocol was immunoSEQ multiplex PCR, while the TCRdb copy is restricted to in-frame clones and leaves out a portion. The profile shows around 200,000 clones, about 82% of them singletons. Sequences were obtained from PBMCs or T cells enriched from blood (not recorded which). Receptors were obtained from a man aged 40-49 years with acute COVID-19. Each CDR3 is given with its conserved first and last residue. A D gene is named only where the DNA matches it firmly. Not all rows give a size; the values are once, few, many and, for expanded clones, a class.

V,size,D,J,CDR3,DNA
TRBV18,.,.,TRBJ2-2,CASSPPGAGSTGELFF,TGTGCCAGCTCACCACCGGGAGCTGGGTCGACCGGGGAGCTGTTTTTT
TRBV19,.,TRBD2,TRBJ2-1,CASSTPSGRANEQFF,TGTGCCAGTAGTACCCCTAGCGGGAGGGCCAATGAGCAGTTCTTC
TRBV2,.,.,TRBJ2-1,CASSEWGPSYNEQFF,TGTGCCAGCAGTGAATGGGGCCCCTCCTACAATGAGCAGTTCTTC
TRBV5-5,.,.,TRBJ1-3,CASSLSRQALSGNTIYF,TGTGCCAGCAGCTTGAGTAGACAGGCACTCTCTGGAAACACCATATATTTT
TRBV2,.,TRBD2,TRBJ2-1,CASSFTSGTTNEQFF,TGTGCCAGCAGTTTTACTAGCGGTACTACCAATGAGCAGTTCTTC
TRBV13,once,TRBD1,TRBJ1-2,CASSPGQRPNGYTF,TGTGCCAGCAGCCCGGGACAGCGACCGAATGGCTACACCTTC
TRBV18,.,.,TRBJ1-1,CASSPPTGPGSEAFF,TGTGCCAGCTCACCACCGACAGGCCCAGGCTCTGAAGCTTTCTTT
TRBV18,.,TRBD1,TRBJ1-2,CASSPGTGDLGYGYTF,TGTGCCAGCTCACCAGGGACAGGGGATTTGGGCTATGGCTACACCTTC
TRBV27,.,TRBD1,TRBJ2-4,CASSPWTGDIQYF,TGTGCCAGCAGTCCATGGACAGGGGACATTCAGTACTTC
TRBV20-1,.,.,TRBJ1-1,CSVRTATEAFF,TGCAGTGTTCGGACAGCTACTGAAGCTTTCTTT
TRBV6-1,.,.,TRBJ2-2,CASSETGAGELFF,TGTGCCAGCAGTGAAACGGGGGCCGGGGAGCTGTTTTTT
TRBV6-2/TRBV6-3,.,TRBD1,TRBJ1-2,CASSYYDREADGYTF,TGTGCCAGCAGTTACTACGACAGGGAGGCGGATGGCTACACCTTC
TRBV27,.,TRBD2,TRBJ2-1,CASSLNYVLAGLSYNEQFF,TGTGCCAGCAGTTTAAATTATGTGCTAGCGGGCCTCTCCTACAATGAGCAGTTCTTC
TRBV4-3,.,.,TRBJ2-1,CASSQDRGSYNEQFF,TGCGCCAGCAGCCAAGATAGGGGTTCATACAATGAGCAGTTCTTC
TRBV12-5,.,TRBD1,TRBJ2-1,CASGADRGAYNEQFF,TGTGCTAGTGGCGCTGACAGGGGCGCCTACAATGAGCAGTTCTTC
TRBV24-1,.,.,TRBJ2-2,CATSQVDSNTGELFF,TGTGCCACAAGCCAGGTGGATTCGAACACCGGGGAGCTGTTTTTT